This T cell receptor (beta chain) comes out of a study of blood T cell repertoires in COVID-19. The CDR3 is 13 amino acids. V shed 8 bases and J shed 6 bases, with 14 bases lying between them. Assay: immunoSEQ multiplex PCR; the TCRdb copy retains only in-frame clones and omits some. This table has 80,000 to 90,000 clones, roughly 84% appearing once. The J gene is TRBJ1-5, the V gene TRBV12-3 or TRBV12-4; the D gene is possibly TRBD1 (5 bases). The TCR originated in a woman in her 70s with acute or convalescent COVID-19. Source material: peripheral blood. The CDR3 sequence: CASGQQRLQPQHF. In nucleotides, the CDR3 is TGTGCCAGCGGACAACAGCGCCTTCAGCCCCAGCATTTT.